The 21 T cell receptor beta chains listed next were all sequenced from one sample in a study of T cell changes during pregnancy in multiple sclerosis. Data came from immunoSEQ multiplex PCR; TCRdb stores just in-frame clones and leaves some out. The table lists about 52,000 clones, about 92% of them singletons. The starting material was CD4+ T cells from peripheral blood mononuclear cells, obtained in the third trimester of pregnancy. Receptors originate from a female donor with multiple sclerosis, enrolled in a pregnancy study.

The J gene is TRBJ2-7, the V gene TRBV5-4; maybe TRBD1 (6 bases). CDR1 is SGHNT and CDR2 is YYREEE in the germline V gene (reference sequence). The V end was cut by 2 bases, the J end by 5 bases, with 11 bases between. The CDR3 consists of 13 residues. The CDR3 loop is CASSFQDRDEQYF. The CDR3 bases are TGTGCCAGCAGCTTTCAGGACAGAGACGAGCAGTACTTC. Complete variable domain (other parts from reference TRBV5-4 and TRBJ2-7): ETGVTQSPTHLIKTRGQQVTLRCSSQSGHNTVSWYQQALGQGPQFIFQYYREEENGRGNFPPRFSGLQFPNYSSELNVNALELDDSALYLCASSFQDRDEQYFGPGTRLTVT.

This clone has a single count. The V call is TRBV10-3, the J call TRBJ1-1; D might be TRBD1 (5 bases). Deletions cut 6 bases from V and 7 bases from J, with 18 bases between. This CDR3 is built from 14 residues. CDR1 and CDR2 (germline): ENHRY, SYGVKD. CDR3 in DNA: TGTGCCATCAGCCAACCCCAGGGAAGAGGTGAAGCTTTCTTT. Protein product: CAISQPQGRGEAFF.

CDR3 DNA sequence: TGTGCCAGCAGTCGAGAGGACAGTAGCAATCAGCCCCAGCATTTT. Its protein product is CASSREDSSNQPQHF. The chain is built from TRBV2 and TRBJ1-5; D might be TRBD1 (6 bases). CDR1 and CDR2 (germline): SNHLY, FYNNEI. The length of the CDR3 is 15 residues. V lost 5 bases, J lost 0 bases, and 11 bases lay in between.

A single count supports this clone. CDR3 region: CASTLAVTSNEQFF. For the CDR3, the DNA is TGTGCCAGTACCCTAGCCGTCACCAGCAATGAGCAGTTCTTC. The chain couples TRBV19 to TRBJ2-1; D is perhaps TRBD2 (5 bases). The CDR3 spans 14 residues. The germline V gene encodes CDR1 LNHDA and CDR2 SQIVND (reference sequence). V gave up 7 bases and J gave up 6 bases, with 16 bases separating them.

This sequence joins TRBV6-1 and TRBJ1-1; 7 bases are a match to TRBD1. J was trimmed by 3 bases and V by 7 bases; bases with no gene match: 5. CDR1 and CDR2 (germline): MNHNS, SASEGT. The length of the CDR3 is 13 residues. Here the CDR3 reads CASNLDRDTEAFF. The CDR3 nucleotides read TGTGCCAGCAACTTAGACAGGGACACTGAAGCTTTCTTT.

The CDR3 DNA reads as TGTGCCAGCAGCTTGACAGCGGACGGTGGCTACACCTTC. Translation: CASSLTADGGYTF. The rearrangement joins TRBV5-6 to TRBJ1-2; the D is unclear. Germline V CDR1 and CDR2: SGHDT, YYEEEE. Trimming cost V 1 base and J 7 bases, with 11 bases left between them. This CDR3 is 13 amino acids long.

The V call is TRBV30, the J call TRBJ1-4; D remains unclear. V was pared by 4 bases and J by 11 bases, with 11 bases between. The CDR3 is 11 residues long. The germline V gene has CDR1 GTSNPN and CDR2 SVGIG (reference sequence). The CDR3 is CAWKIRGKLFF. In DNA form, the CDR3 reads TGTGCCTGGAAAATTCGCGGGAAACTGTTTTTT.

CDR3 DNA: TGTGCCAGCAGCCGGACTTCTGGGAACTATGGCTACACCTTC. Translated: CASSRTSGNYGYTF. The chain employs TRBV7-2 and TRBJ1-2, with D uncertain. The CDR3 is made up of 14 amino acids. V shed 5 bases and J shed 2 bases, with 12 bases lying between them. Germline-derived CDR1 and CDR2 are SGHTA and FQGNSA.

V usage is TRBV6-1 and J usage is TRBJ2-5, with a weak D call TRBD1 (6 bases). There are 14 residues in the CDR3. V was trimmed by 9 bases and J by 1 base, leaving 15 bases between them. Looked up from germline, CDR1 is MNHNS and CDR2 is SASEGT. CDR3 protein: CASTLTGRQETQYF. CDR3 in DNA: TGTGCCAGTACGCTTACAGGGCGCCAAGAGACCCAGTACTTC.

This chain joins TRBV27 and TRBJ2-3; D possibly corresponds to TRBD2 (6 bases). Germline CDR1 is MNHEY and CDR2 is SMNVEV (reference sequence). The V end was cut by 6 bases, the J end by 4 bases, with 17 bases between. The CDR3 runs 15 residues. The CDR3 DNA reads TGTGCCAGCAGCAAAGGACCGGCGGGGCCAGATACGCAGTATTTT. Translated: CASSKGPAGPDTQYF.

The genes are TRBV7-7 and TRBJ2-1, with 13 bases matching TRBD2. The junction had 7 bases not matched to a gene; V was cut back by 4 bases and J by 7 bases. Germline V gene sequence: CDR1 SSHAT, CDR2 FNYEAQ (reference sequence). The CDR3 loop spans 16 amino acids. Here the CDR3 DNA reads TGTGCCAGCAGCTCTGGGACTAGCGGGAAGAGGAATGAGCAGTTCTTC. This codes for CASSSGTSGKRNEQFF. Variable domain in full (rest from reference TRBV7-7 and TRBJ2-1): GAGVSQSPRYKVTKRGQDVTLRCDPISSHATLYWYQQALGQGPEFLTYFNYEAQPDKSGLPSDRFSAERPEGSISTLTIQRTEQRDSAMYRCASSSGTSGKRNEQFFGPGTRLTVL.

This chain uses TRBV7-6 with TRBJ2-7; 9 positions match TRBD2. Germline V gene sequence: CDR1 SGHVS, CDR2 FNYEAQ. The ends lost 0 bases at V and 7 bases at J; junction bases unmatched: 7. This CDR3 spans 15 amino acids. The CDR3, as DNA: TGTGCCAGCAGCTTAGCTGGCGGGAGGGCCGGGGAGCAGTACTTC. Translation: CASSLAGGRAGEQYF.

The V call is TRBV27, the J call TRBJ1-1; 8 positions match TRBD1. J lost 6 bases, V lost 8 bases, and 5 bases had no gene match. Looked up from germline, CDR1 is MNHEY and CDR2 is SMNVEV (reference sequence). There are 12 residues in the CDR3. The CDR3 here is CASSTGVAEAFF. CDR3 DNA sequence: TGTGCCAGCTCGACAGGGGTCGCTGAAGCTTTCTTT.

Only one count was recorded for this clone. The rearrangement links TRBV9 to TRBJ2-5; D perhaps matches TRBD2 (6 bases). This CDR3 spans 13 amino acids. V was trimmed by 0 bases and J by 5 bases, leaving 8 bases between them. Germline lookup yields CDR1 SGDLS and CDR2 YYNGEE. The CDR3 DNA reads TGTGCCAGCAGCGTAGGTGCGGGGGAGACCCAGTACTTC. It encodes CASSVGAGETQYF.

V usage is TRBV11-2 and J usage is TRBJ2-7; possible D gene TRBD1, 5 bases. CDR3 length: 15 amino acids. Germline CDR1 reads SGHAT; CDR2 reads FQNNGV. V lost 5 bases and J 3 bases, leaving 17 bases between the germline ends. CDR3 loop: CASSQRSQGSYEQYF. The CDR3 nucleotides are TGTGCCAGCAGCCAGAGGTCTCAGGGAAGCTACGAGCAGTACTTC.

V usage is TRBV19 and J usage is TRBJ1-5, with 8 bases identical to TRBD1. Looked up from germline, CDR1 is LNHDA and CDR2 is SQIVND (reference sequence). The CDR3 is 14 residues long. Unmatched junction bases numbered 6, after V lost 5 bases and J lost 6 bases. The CDR3 DNA sequence: TGTGCCAGTAGTGCCCGGACAGGGCCTCAGCCCCAGCATTTT. This gives the protein CASSARTGPQPQHF.

V is TRBV5-5 and J is TRBJ1-5; D remains ambiguous. Trimming pared 0 bases from V and 0 bases from J, leaving 4 bases between. CDR1 SGHKS and CDR2 YYEKEE come from the germline V gene (reference sequence). The CDR3 spans 14 residues. The CDR3 nucleotides are TGTGCCAGCAGCTTGGGTTATAGCAATCAGCCCCAGCATTTT. Protein product: CASSLGYSNQPQHF.

The CDR3 here is CASSQRDRAITDTQYF. CDR3 sequence (DNA): TGTGCCAGCAGCCAAAGGGACAGGGCGATAACAGATACGCAGTATTTT. The rearrangement joins TRBV7-9 to TRBJ2-3; TRBD1 aligns across 9 bases. Per the germline V gene, CDR1 is SEHNR and CDR2 is FQNEAQ (reference sequence). The CDR3 length is 16 residues. V was clipped by 5 bases and J by 3 bases; unmatched bases: 9.

This rearrangement joins TRBV5-1 to TRBJ1-1; D not certain. V gave up 0 bases and J gave up 0 bases, with 12 bases separating them. The germline V gene encodes CDR1 SGHRS and CDR2 YFSETQ. The CDR3 runs 16 residues. The CDR3 here is CASSLAGNQVNTEAFF. The DNA for the CDR3 is TGCGCCAGCAGCTTGGCGGGGAACCAGGTGAACACTGAAGCTTTCTTT.

The J gene is TRBJ1-2, the V gene TRBV27, with 8 bases identical to TRBD1. Germline loops: CDR1 MNHEY, CDR2 SMNVEV (reference sequence). Unmatched junction bases numbered 6, after V lost 2 bases and J lost 7 bases. This CDR3 is 14 amino acids long. CDR3 nucleotide sequence: TGTGCCAGCAGTTTAAACCAGGGGGCGGTTGGCTACACCTTC. Translated: CASSLNQGAVGYTF.

This chain uses TRBV5-6 with TRBJ2-3, with 7 bases identical to TRBD1. The V gene's germline CDR1 is SGHDT and CDR2 YYEEEE. Germline trimming cut 4 bases from V and 2 bases from J; bases unmatched to any gene: 10. The CDR3 loop spans 16 amino acids. The CDR3 reads CASSRPDRVPTDTQYF. In DNA form, the CDR3 reads TGTGCCAGCAGCCGCCCCGACAGGGTACCCACAGATACGCAGTATTTT. Full variable domain (remainder filled in from reference TRBV5-6 and TRBJ2-3): DAGVTQSPTHLIKTRGQQVTLRCSPKSGHDTVSWYQQALGQGPQFIFQYYEEEERQRGNFPDRFSGHQFPNYSSELNVNALLLGDSALYLCASSRPDRVPTDTQYFGPGTRLTVL.